These 8 T cell receptor beta chains were all obtained from the same sample, sequenced in a study of T cells in Graves' hyperthyroidism and ophthalmopathy (dated by TCRdb to about 2019). Receptor amplification or capture employed multiplex PCR. Instrument on record: Illumina HiSeq 2000. The TCR beta CDR3 regions were amplified from RNA transcripts. The TCR CDR3 was subjected to a first round of RT-PCR using the HTBI primer set and the Qiagen OneStep RT-PCR kit. TCRdb trimmed public reads at Q25 via fastp, called clones via MiXCR and kept in-frame beta chains. CDR3 protein sequences are deduplicated, and each keeps its most common genes and DNA. A total of about 420,000 distinct CDR3 sequences appear in this sample, around 13% of them only once. The ten largest account for approximately 5.8% of the sample. Material: blood. The receptor source for this set is a woman under 30 with Graves' hyperthyroidism.

This clonotype was counted at least ten times. The chain recombines TRBV7-2 with TRBJ1-2, with 7 bases fitting TRBD1. The CDR3 extends over 16 amino acids. Unmatched junction bases numbered 12, after V lost 2 bases and J lost 6 bases. The germline V gene encodes CDR1 SGHTA and CDR2 FQGNSA. CDR3 DNA sequence: TGTGCCAGCAGCTTACCAGGGGGGGCGAGAAGGAATGGCTACACCTTC. Translated, it gives CASSLPGGARRNGYTF.

This clonotype appeared a few times. V gene TRBV7-6 combines with J gene TRBJ2-7, with D possibly TRBD1 on 6 matching bases. Looked up from germline, CDR1 is SGHVS and CDR2 is FNYEAQ. Trimming removed 4 bases at V and 0 bases at J, with 10 bases between. This CDR3 region has 14 residues. CDR3 nucleotides: TGTGCCAGCAGCTCGACAGGAAACTCCTACGAGCAGTACTTC. Protein sequence: CASSSTGNSYEQYF.

The V gene is TRBV5-1, the J gene TRBJ1-5; TRBD1 is a possible D gene (6 bases). The CDR3 is 14 residues long. CDR1 SGHRS and CDR2 YFSETQ come from the germline V gene. The V end was cut by 6 bases, the J end by 0 bases, with 10 bases between. This chain's CDR3 is CASKGGYSNQPQHF. CDR3 DNA: TGCGCCAGCAAGGGGGGTTATAGCAATCAGCCCCAGCATTTT.

This clonotype has at least ten counts. The chain is built from TRBV2 and TRBJ2-1; D remains unclear. The CDR3 is 12 amino acids. Germline lookup yields CDR1 SNHLY and CDR2 FYNNEI. The V end was cut by 6 bases, the J end by 9 bases, with 12 bases between. This CDR3 reads CASSLPHGEQFF. The CDR3 coding sequence is TGTGCCAGCAGCCTCCCCCATGGTGAGCAGTTCTTC.

The rearrangement links TRBV20-1 to TRBJ2-7, with 8 bases that match TRBD2. CDR1 and CDR2 (germline): DFQATT, SNEGSKA (reference sequence). The length of the CDR3 is 13 residues. J lost 5 bases, V lost 7 bases, and 10 bases had no gene match. CDR3 residues: CSVSGGVGNEQYF. In DNA, the CDR3 is TGCAGTGTCAGCGGGGGTGTGGGGAACGAGCAGTACTTC.

This clonotype was recorded at least ten times. This chain joins TRBV5-1 and TRBJ1-1; the D gene is possibly TRBD1 (6 bases). V lost 2 bases to trimming and J lost 3 bases, with 11 bases between them. The CDR3 sequence is 14 residues long. CDR1 is SGHRS and CDR2 is YFSETQ in the germline V gene. CDR3 sequence: CASSFGGGDTEAFF. The CDR3 DNA reads as TGCGCCAGCAGCTTTGGGGGCGGGGACACTGAAGCTTTCTTT.

This clonotype was recorded many times. V gene TRBV6-2 or TRBV6-3 combines with J gene TRBJ1-2, with 7 bases identical to TRBD1. With V trimmed by 4 bases and J by 4 bases, 9 bases remained unmatched. The CDR3 totals 15 residues. Germline V gives CDR1 MNHEY, CDR2 SVGEGT. CDR3 in DNA: TGTGCCAGCAGTTCCCTCCGGGACAGTTCCTATGGCTACACCTTC. Translated, it gives CASSSLRDSSYGYTF.

This rearrangement joins TRBV3-1 to TRBJ2-3; 12 bases are a match to TRBD2. This CDR3 region has 16 residues. Germline assignment: CDR1 LGHDT and CDR2 YNNKEL (reference sequence). The V segment lost 4 bases and the J segment 3 bases; nucleotides outside the gene matches: 5. Here the CDR3 reads CASSPRLAGETDTQYF. DNA of the CDR3: TGTGCCAGCAGCCCCAGACTAGCGGGAGAGACAGATACGCAGTATTTT.